The 19 T cell receptor beta chains given below trace back to one sample, sequenced in a study of CD8+CD57+ T cells in acquired aplastic anemia. Genomic DNA acted as the template from which TCR beta VDJ combination and CDR3 sequence profiling were carried out. TCRdb itself ran the reads through MiXCR, one entry per CDR3 protein. The table lists around 190,000 distinct CDR3 sequences, around 63% of them singletons. The sample comprised sorted CD4+, CD8+, or CD8+CD57+ T cells (not recorded which) from PBMCs. These receptors all stem from a human donor in good health.

V is TRBV20-1 and J is TRBJ2-5, with TRBD2 as a possible D gene (5 bases). The CDR3 extends over 13 amino acids. The V and J ends lost 3 bases and 2 bases respectively, with 10 bases between them. Germline assignment: CDR1 DFQATT and CDR2 SNEGSKA (reference sequence). CDR3 amino acids: CSAREAAQETQYF. CDR3 nucleotides: TGCAGTGCTAGGGAAGCGGCGCAAGAGACCCAGTACTTC.

V is TRBV9 and J is TRBJ2-7; D unclear. CDR3 size: 14 residues. CDR1 SGDLS and CDR2 YYNGEE come from the germline V gene. V was shortened by 0 bases and J by 2 bases, with 9 bases between the two germline ends. For the CDR3, the DNA is TGTGCCAGCAGCGTAGCCGGCAGGACCTACGAGCAGTACTTC. Translated, it gives CASSVAGRTYEQYF.

The genes are TRBV25-1 and TRBJ2-1; 9 bases are shared with TRBD2. The CDR3 covers 15 residues. With V trimmed by 6 bases and J by 6 bases, 9 bases remained unmatched. Germline V CDR1 and CDR2: MGHDK, SYGVNS. The CDR3 protein is CASSATAGGPNEQFF. The CDR3 bases are TGTGCCAGCAGCGCCACGGCGGGAGGGCCCAATGAGCAGTTCTTC.

This clonotype was counted a few times. This sequence joins TRBV14 and TRBJ2-5; either TRBD1 or TRBD2 may supply D (5 bases each). Trimming stripped 3 bases from V and 7 bases from J, with 15 bases between. From germline, CDR1 is SGHDN and CDR2 FVKESK. The CDR3 runs to 14 residues. The CDR3 nucleotides are TGTGCCAGCAGCCAGGGTCTCACAGGAGGGACCCAGTACTTC. It translates to CASSQGLTGGTQYF.

The V and J genes are TRBV24-1 and TRBJ2-1; D unclear. The length of the CDR3 is 12 residues. Per the germline V gene, CDR1 is KGHDR and CDR2 is SFDVKD. V dropped 7 bases and J dropped 9 bases, with 12 bases sitting between them. The CDR3 loop reads CATSDGRVEQFF. DNA for the CDR3: TGTGCCACCAGCGATGGACGGGTTGAGCAGTTCTTC.

V is TRBV20-1 and J is TRBJ2-7; 9 nucleotides match TRBD1. The CDR3 has 15 residues. Germline V gene data show CDR1 as DFQATT and CDR2 as SNEGSKA (reference sequence). After removal of 2 bases from V and 4 bases from J, the junction contained 9 bases not matched to a gene. Written as DNA, the CDR3 is TGCAGTGCTAGACCCTCGGGGACAGGGCATTACGAGCAGTACTTC. This codes for CSARPSGTGHYEQYF.

This chain joins TRBV5-5 and TRBJ2-5, with unresolved D. The CDR3 runs to 13 residues. Trimming shortened V by 1 base and J by 5 bases, and 9 bases separated the two germline ends. The germline V gene has CDR1 SGHKS and CDR2 YYEKEE (reference sequence). CDR3 sequence reads: CASSLWGAETQYF. CDR3 sequence (DNA): TGTGCCAGCAGCTTGTGGGGTGCGGAGACCCAGTACTTC.

This clonotype was counted many times. The CDR3 coding sequence is TGTGCCAGCAGTAATGGGCGCGGGGATTCCTACAATGAGCAGTTCTTC. This codes for CASSNGRGDSYNEQFF. This chain connects TRBV6-5 to TRBJ2-1, with a possible D match to TRBD2 (6 bases). This CDR3 has 16 residues. CDR1 and CDR2 from the germline V gene are MNHEY and SVGAGI. V gave up 5 bases and J gave up 1 base, with 15 bases separating them.

The V and J genes are TRBV20-1 and TRBJ1-1; D may be TRBD1 (6 bases). From germline, CDR1 is DFQATT and CDR2 SNEGSKA (reference sequence). The CDR3 contains 11 residues. This chain's CDR3 is CSENRDTEAFF. For the CDR3, the DNA is TGCAGCGAAAACAGGGACACTGAAGCTTTCTTT.

V gene TRBV6-2 or TRBV6-3 combines with J gene TRBJ2-5; D remains ambiguous. This CDR3 is built from 14 residues. V lost 6 bases and J 1 base, leaving 12 bases between the germline ends. Germline V gives CDR1 MNHEY, CDR2 SVGEGT. CDR3 residues: CASSGSSTQETQYF. The CDR3 DNA reads as TGTGCCAGCAGCGGCTCCTCCACCCAAGAGACCCAGTACTTC.

J is TRBJ2-1 and V is TRBV13; TRBD2 aligns across 7 bases. This CDR3 comprises 14 residues. J was trimmed by 10 bases and V by 6 bases; bases with no gene match: 12. CDR1 PRHDT and CDR2 FYEKMQ come from the germline V gene (reference sequence). CDR3 sequence reads: CASRRGGRGSEQFF. CDR3 DNA: TGTGCCAGCAGAAGAGGAGGGAGGGGCAGCGAGCAGTTCTTC.

Ten or more counts support this clonotype. The chain has TRBV20-1 and TRBJ2-2, with D perhaps being TRBD1 or TRBD2 (5 bases each). The CDR3 is 14 amino acids. Germline V gene data show CDR1 as DFQATT and CDR2 as SNEGSKA (reference sequence). Trimming left V 6 bases short and J 3 bases short, with 14 bases between. CDR3 residues: CSATGPWDTGELFF. The CDR3 coding sequence is TGCAGTGCCACGGGACCCTGGGACACCGGGGAGCTGTTTTTT.

The table lists this clonotype with a count of one. The junction differs from germline at one of its ends, possibly a read error. V gene TRBV19 combines with J gene TRBJ2-1; 8 bases are a match to TRBD2. Looked up from germline, CDR1 is LNHDA and CDR2 is SQIVND (reference sequence). CDR3 size: 15 residues. The CDR3 loop reads CASSIYSGGINELFF. As DNA, the CDR3 is TGTGCCAGTAGTATATACTCGGGGGGGATCAATGAGCTGTTCTTC.

This chain links TRBV7-9 with TRBJ2-7; 7 bases match TRBD1. V dropped 5 bases and J dropped 1; count of bases not matched to a gene: 5. The CDR3 runs 14 residues. Germline V CDR1 and CDR2: SEHNR, FQNEAQ (reference sequence). Here the CDR3 reads CASSPLGQSYEQYF. The CDR3 DNA is TGTGCCAGCAGCCCCCTGGGACAGTCCTACGAGCAGTACTTC.

This clonotype was seen a few times. V is TRBV29-1 and J is TRBJ1-1; TRBD1 might be the D (5 bases). Between the trimmed V and J ends, which lost 4 bases and 5 bases, there was a span of 11 bases. The CDR3 has 12 amino acids. The germline V gene has CDR1 SQVTM and CDR2 ANQGSEA. In DNA form, the CDR3 reads TGCAGCGTTGGAGCAGGGCAAACTGAAGCTTTCTTT. Translation gives CSVGAGQTEAFF.

The rearrangement joins TRBV10-3 to TRBJ2-5; no definite D call. The germline CDR1 and CDR2 sequences are ENHRY and SYGVKD. Deletions cut 0 bases from V and 1 base from J, with 15 bases between. This CDR3 has 17 amino acids. This chain's CDR3 is CAISESTRRAAQETQYF. CDR3 nucleotides: TGTGCCATCAGTGAGTCAACCAGAAGGGCCGCCCAAGAGACCCAGTACTTC.

This clonotype was observed a handful of times. The chain employs TRBV20-1 and TRBJ2-7, with TRBD1 matching 8 bases. V lost 1 base to trimming and J lost 2 bases; unmatched junction nucleotides: 7. The germline gives CDR1 DFQATT, CDR2 SNEGSKA (reference sequence). The CDR3 has 15 residues. Written as DNA, the CDR3 is TGCAGTGCTAGAGCCGGGACAGGTGGGGCCTACGAGCAGTACTTC. This gives the protein CSARAGTGGAYEQYF.

This chain uses TRBV24-1 with TRBJ2-2; TRBD1 matches at 10 bases. J was trimmed by 7 bases and V by 3 bases; bases with no gene match: 4. CDR3 length: 15 residues. Germline V lookup: CDR1 KGHDR, CDR2 SFDVKD. The chain's CDR3 is CATSDTGTGDGELFF. CDR3 nucleotides: TGTGCCACCAGTGATACCGGGACAGGGGACGGGGAGCTGTTTTTT.

The chain carries TRBV19 and TRBJ2-2, with D hard to call. Germline-derived CDR1 and CDR2 are LNHDA and SQIVND (reference sequence). This CDR3 is built from 15 residues. With 0 bases removed from V and 5 bases from J, the gap between germline ends came to 10 bases. The CDR3 spells CASSIEGRGTGELFF. The CDR3 bases are TGTGCCAGTAGTATAGAGGGCCGTGGGACCGGGGAGCTGTTTTTT.